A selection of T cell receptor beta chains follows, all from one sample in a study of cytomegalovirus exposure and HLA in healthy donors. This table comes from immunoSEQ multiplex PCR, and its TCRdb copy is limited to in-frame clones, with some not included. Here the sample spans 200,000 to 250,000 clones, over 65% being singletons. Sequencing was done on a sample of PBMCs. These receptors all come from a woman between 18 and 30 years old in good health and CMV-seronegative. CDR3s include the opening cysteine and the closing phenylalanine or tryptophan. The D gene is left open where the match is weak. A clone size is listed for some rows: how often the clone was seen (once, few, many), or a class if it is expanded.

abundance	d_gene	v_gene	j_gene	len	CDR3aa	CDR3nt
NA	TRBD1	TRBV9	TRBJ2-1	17	CASSGRGQASSYNEQFF	TGTGCCAGCAGTGGGAGAGGACAGGCGAGCTCCTACAATGAGCAGTTCTTC
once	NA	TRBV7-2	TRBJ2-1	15	CASSLGWGPYNEQFF	TGTGCCAGCAGCTTAGGTTGGGGGCCCTACAATGAGCAGTTCTTC
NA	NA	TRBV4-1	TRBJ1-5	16	CASSQDMGRGNQPQHF	TGCGCCAGCAGCCAAGATATGGGGAGGGGCAATCAGCCCCAGCATTTT
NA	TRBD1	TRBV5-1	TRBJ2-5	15	CASRKGQGSQETQYF	TGCGCCAGCAGAAAGGGACAGGGGAGCCAAGAGACCCAGTACTTC
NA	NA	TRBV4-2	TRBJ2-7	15	CASSQDRSKVYEQYF	TGTGCCAGCAGCCAAGATCGGAGCAAGGTATACGAGCAGTACTTC
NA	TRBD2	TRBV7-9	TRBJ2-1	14	CASSWTSGGNEQFF	TGTGCCAGCAGCTGGACTAGCGGGGGAAATGAGCAGTTCTTC
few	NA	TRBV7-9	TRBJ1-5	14	CASSPRDLLQPQHF	TGTGCCAGCAGCCCTCGGGACCTCTTACAGCCCCAGCATTTT
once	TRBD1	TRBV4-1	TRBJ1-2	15	CASSQGNRGNYGYTF	TGCGCCAGCAGCCAAGGGAACAGGGGAAACTATGGCTACACCTTC
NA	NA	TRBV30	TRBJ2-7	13	CAWSVHKSYEQYF	TGTGCCTGGAGTGTACATAAGTCCTACGAGCAGTACTTC
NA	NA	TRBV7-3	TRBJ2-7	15	CASSLRGGIAYEQYF	TGTGCCAGCAGCTTAAGGGGCGGGATCGCCTACGAGCAGTACTTC
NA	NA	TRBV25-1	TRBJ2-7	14	CASSPVMTGGEQYF	TGTGCCAGCAGTCCTGTAATGACAGGCGGGGAGCAGTACTTC
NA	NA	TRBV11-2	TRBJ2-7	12	CASSFGGDEQYF	TGTGCCAGCAGCTTCGGGGGCGACGAGCAGTACTTC
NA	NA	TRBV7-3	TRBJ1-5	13	CASSPQGGQPQHF	TGTGCCAGCAGCCCACAGGGAGGACAGCCCCAGCATTTT
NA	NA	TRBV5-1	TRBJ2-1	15	CASSLHTSSYNEQFF	TGCGCCAGCAGTTTACACACGAGCTCCTACAATGAGCAGTTCTTC
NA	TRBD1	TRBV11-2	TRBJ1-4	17	CASSLAPGQGADEKLFF	TGTGCCAGCAGCTTAGCGCCTGGCCAGGGGGCAGATGAAAAACTGTTTTTT
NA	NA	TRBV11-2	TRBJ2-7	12	CASSLVSFEQYF	TGTGCCAGCAGCTTAGTATCGTTCGAGCAGTACTTC
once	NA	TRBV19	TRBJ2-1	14	CASSIATSYNEQFF	TGTGCCAGTAGTATAGCTACTTCCTACAATGAGCAGTTCTTC
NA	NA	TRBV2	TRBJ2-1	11	CASSAIDEQFF	TGTGCCAGCAGTGCCATCGATGAGCAGTTCTTC
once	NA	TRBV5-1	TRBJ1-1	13	CASSGNGGTEAFF	TGCGCCAGCAGCGGGAACGGGGGCACTGAAGCTTTCTTT
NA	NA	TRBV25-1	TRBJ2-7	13	CASSDPGYYEQYF	TGTGCCAGCAGTGATCCGGGGTACTACGAGCAGTACTTC
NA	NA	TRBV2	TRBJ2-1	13	CASSEPPGQRQFF	TGTGCCAGCAGTGAACCTCCCGGACAGAGGCAGTTCTTC
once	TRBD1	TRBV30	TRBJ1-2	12	CAWTVTGGGYTF	TGTGCCTGGACGGTGACAGGGGGCGGCTACACCTTC
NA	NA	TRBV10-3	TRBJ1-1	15	CAISGGYGGHTEAFF	TGTGCCATCAGTGGGGGTTATGGCGGGCACACTGAAGCTTTCTTT